This T cell receptor beta chain comes out of a study of technical replicates of blood from several donors. Assay used: immunoSEQ multiplex PCR; TCRdb lists only in-frame clones, some missing. The sample carries 60,000 or so clones, just under 90% recorded once. The germline V and J ends were trimmed by 0 bases and 4 bases, with 15 bases remaining between them. CDR1 and CDR2 from the germline V gene are GTSNPN and SVGIG (reference sequence). This CDR3 contains 15 residues. The rearrangement uses TRBV30 and TRBJ1-2; D not certain. The clonotype was recovered from a human donor in good health. Some clones in this sample may be carry-over from other donors' samples. The sequenced material came from PBMCs. The CDR3 is CAWSVPPGIGYGYTF. The CDR3 DNA is TGTGCCTGGAGTGTACCGCCCGGGATCGGCTATGGCTACACCTTC.